The 16 T cell receptor beta chains listed next were all sequenced from one sample in a study of OX40 agonist ivuxolimab in advanced cancers. Some clones are missing from TCRdb's copy, which holds only in-frame ones; the method was immunoSEQ multiplex PCR. The sample contains 75,000 to 90,000 clones, 92% of which appear only once. This specimen was CD4+ or CD8+ T cells sorted from blood, taken in a trial of the OX40 agonist ivuxolimab. The source is an adult with an advanced solid tumor such as melanoma, head and neck, liver or kidney cancer.

The chain carries TRBV6-1 and TRBJ2-7, with 9 bases identical to TRBD1. The V and J ends lost 3 bases and 0 bases, in that order; junction bases with no gene match: 3. Germline V gene lookup returns CDR1 MNHNS and CDR2 SASEGT. CDR3 size: 15 residues. The CDR3 region has the DNA TGTGCCAGCAGTGACGGACAGGGGATCTCCTACGAGCAGTACTTC. Encoded protein: CASSDGQGISYEQYF.

The chain employs TRBV5-1 and TRBJ2-2; D call uncertain. The CDR3 runs to 13 residues. From germline, CDR1 is SGHRS and CDR2 YFSETQ. With 0 bases removed from V and 6 bases from J, the gap between germline ends came to 6 bases. The CDR3 reads CASSLEAAGELFF. The CDR3 bases are TGCGCCAGCAGCTTGGAGGCCGCCGGGGAGCTGTTTTTT.

V is TRBV5-1 and J is TRBJ1-4; D call uncertain. Trimming left V 0 bases short and J 7 bases short, with 10 bases between. From germline, CDR1 is SGHRS and CDR2 YFSETQ. This CDR3 has 14 amino acids. As DNA, the CDR3 is TGCGCCAGCAGCTTGGCCCCCCCGGGTGAAAAACTGTTTTTT. Its translation: CASSLAPPGEKLFF.

This chain connects TRBV5-4 to TRBJ1-1; D unclear. V shed 0 bases and J shed 5 bases, with 5 bases lying between them. The germline V gene has CDR1 SGHNT and CDR2 YYREEE (reference sequence). The CDR3 runs 12 residues. The CDR3 nucleotides read TGTGCCAGCAGCTTGGGTCGGACTGAAGCTTTCTTT. It specifies CASSLGRTEAFF.

The rearrangement links TRBV7-9 to TRBJ1-4; 7 bases line up with TRBD1. This CDR3 is 14 amino acids long. Germline values: CDR1 SEHNR, CDR2 FQNEAQ (reference sequence). The V gene end was trimmed by 5 bases and the J gene end by 4 bases; junction bases not matched to a gene: 4. This CDR3 is CASSPGQFNEKLFF. The CDR3 DNA is TGTGCCAGCAGCCCGGGACAGTTTAATGAAAAACTGTTTTTT.

The chain carries TRBV6-6 and TRBJ1-5; D perhaps matches TRBD1 (5 bases). V was pared by 6 bases and J by 8 bases, with 17 bases between. The CDR3 has 14 residues. CDR1 MNHNY and CDR2 SVGAGI come from the germline V gene (reference sequence). CDR3 amino acids: CASSARDRGEPQHF. The DNA for the CDR3 is TGTGCCAGCAGCGCCCGGGACCGCGGGGAGCCCCAGCATTTT.

V and J are TRBV5-1 and TRBJ2-7; TRBD1 aligns across 7 bases. The germline gives CDR1 SGHRS, CDR2 YFSETQ. This CDR3 spans 14 amino acids. V trimming: 3 bases; J trimming: 2 bases; junction bases outside the gene matches: 5. CDR3 coding DNA: TGCGCCAGCAGCTCAAGACAGGGTACCTACGAGCAGTACTTC. Its translation: CASSSRQGTYEQYF.

This clone came up a few times. This chain's CDR3 is CASSEHNSPLHF. The DNA for the CDR3 is TGTGCCAGCAGTGAACACAATTCACCCCTCCACTTT. The chain employs TRBV2 and TRBJ1-6; unclear D gene. V was cut by 2 bases and J by 7 bases, with 3 bases left in between. This CDR3 spans 12 amino acids. CDR1 and CDR2 from the germline V gene are SNHLY and FYNNEI.

This chain connects TRBV6-6 to TRBJ1-2, with a possible D match to TRBD1 (5 bases). The CDR3 totals 16 residues. Per the germline V gene, CDR1 is MNHNY and CDR2 is SVGAGI (reference sequence). Trimming stripped 2 bases from V and 2 bases from J, with 15 bases between. In DNA, the CDR3 is TGTGCCAGCAGTTACGGGCTAGGGGAGCCCAACTATGGCTACACCTTC. It codes for CASSYGLGEPNYGYTF.

The V call is TRBV27, the J call TRBJ2-1; D perhaps matches TRBD1 (6 bases). CDR1 is MNHEY and CDR2 is SMNVEV in the germline V gene (reference sequence). The CDR3 covers 15 residues. V dropped 7 bases and J dropped 10 bases, with 23 bases sitting between them. Here the CDR3 reads CASNPPGHPASEQFF. The CDR3 DNA sequence: TGTGCCAGCAACCCCCCGGGACACCCTGCCAGCGAGCAGTTCTTC.

The gene calls are TRBV6-5 and TRBJ1-2, with D perhaps TRBD1 (5 bases). This CDR3 contains 14 residues. With 6 bases removed from V and 2 bases from J, the gap between germline ends came to 13 bases. Germline V gene data show CDR1 as MNHEY and CDR2 as SVGAGI. The CDR3 loop reads CASSEMGGNYGYTF. DNA for the CDR3: TGTGCCAGCAGCGAAATGGGGGGGAACTATGGCTACACCTTC.

This chain joins TRBV7-9 and TRBJ1-2, with D possibly being TRBD1 (5 bases). CDR3 length equals 17 residues. The germline V gene has CDR1 SEHNR and CDR2 FQNEAQ (reference sequence). Trimming removed 3 bases from V and 0 bases from J, with 17 bases in between. The CDR3 spells CASSFDPGTQANYGYTF. The DNA for the CDR3 is TGTGCCAGCAGCTTTGACCCCGGGACGCAAGCTAACTATGGCTACACCTTC.

The chain combines TRBV10-3 with TRBJ1-2; D is perhaps TRBD1 (5 bases). V dropped 3 bases and J dropped 0 bases, with 11 bases sitting between them. The CDR3 spans 15 residues. Germline V gene sequence: CDR1 ENHRY, CDR2 SYGVKD. The CDR3 spells CAISDKWGSNYGYTF. In nucleotides, the CDR3 is TGTGCCATCAGTGATAAGTGGGGGTCTAACTATGGCTACACCTTC.

The chain carries TRBV23-1 and TRBJ1-1; D is undetermined. TRBV23-1 is classed as an ORF, of uncertain function. The CDR3 is made up of 16 amino acids. With 0 bases removed from V and 5 bases from J, the gap between germline ends came to 16 bases. The CDR3 sequence is CASSQSRPGSKTEAFF. Here the CDR3 DNA reads TGCGCCAGCAGTCAATCAAGGCCGGGGTCGAAAACTGAAGCTTTCTTT.

The CDR3 loop is CASSLAALAGGEEQFF. DNA for the CDR3: TGTGCCAGCAGCTTAGCGGCACTAGCGGGGGGGGAGGAGCAGTTCTTC. The chain couples TRBV7-8 to TRBJ2-1; 13 bases fit TRBD2. V gave up 0 bases and J gave up 10 bases; unmatched junction bases: 6. The CDR3 loop spans 16 amino acids. Germline-derived CDR1 and CDR2 are SGHVS and FQNEAQ.

The chain joins TRBV7-8 to TRBJ1-1; 9 bases are a match to TRBD1. J gave up 4 bases and V 5 bases, and 14 bases lay outside the gene matches. CDR1 and CDR2 from the germline V gene are SGHVS and FQNEAQ. This CDR3 comprises 17 residues. The chain's CDR3 is CASSTGQGAKSGTEAFF. The CDR3 DNA follows: TGTGCCAGCAGCACGGGACAGGGTGCTAAAAGTGGCACTGAAGCTTTCTTT. Complete variable domain (other parts from reference TRBV7-8 and TRBJ1-1): GAGVSQSPRYKVAKRGQDVALRCDPISGHVSLFWYQQALGQGPEFLTYFQNEAQLDKSGLPSDRFFAERPEGSVSTLKIQRTQQEDSAVYLCASSTGQGAKSGTEAFFGQGTRLTVV.